A single sample gave rise to the 7 T cell receptor beta chains below, sequenced in a study of blood T cells in healthy people across ages. Using a J-beta primer mix together with a sample-barcoded 5' primer, a second PCR was run for roughly 6 to 12 cycles. TCRdb passed the 5' RACE reads through MiXCR, listing each CDR3 protein once. Altogether roughly 2 million distinct CDR3 sequences are present, just under 50% being singletons, with the ten largest covering approximately 2%. The sequencing sample was made of blood. These TCRs come from a woman aged 40-49 years in good health.

This clonotype appeared a few times. V gene TRBV4-3 combines with J gene TRBJ2-7, with D perhaps matching TRBD1 (5 bases). Germline V gives CDR1 LGHNA, CDR2 YSLEER. The CDR3 length is 15 residues. V dropped 0 bases and J dropped 5 bases, with 14 bases sitting between them. The CDR3 loop reads CASSQDLGQGDEQYF. The CDR3 nucleotides read TGCGCCAGCAGCCAAGATCTGGGGCAAGGGGACGAGCAGTACTTC.

The V and J genes are TRBV20-1 and TRBJ2-1; D possibly corresponds to TRBD2 (5 bases). Per germline, CDR1 DFQATT and CDR2 SNEGSKA (reference sequence). Trimming took 3 bases from V and 4 from J, leaving 16 bases between them. The length of the CDR3 is 15 residues. CDR3 residues: CSASLSRAPYNEQFF. DNA for the CDR3: TGCAGTGCTAGTCTATCGAGGGCCCCATACAATGAGCAGTTCTTC.

The genes are TRBV27 and TRBJ1-5; D is unclear. V was cut by 2 bases and J by 0 bases, with 11 bases left in between. CDR1 is MNHEY and CDR2 is SMNVEV in the germline V gene (reference sequence). The CDR3 length is 16 residues. CDR3 nucleotides: TGTGCCAGCAGTTTAATCTGGGGATCTAGCAATCAGCCCCAGCATTTT. Its translation is CASSLIWGSSNQPQHF.

In this sample, this clonotype turned up a few times. The V gene is TRBV4-3, the J gene TRBJ2-7; 8 bases align to TRBD2. The CDR3 is made up of 17 amino acids. Trimming at V came to 2 bases and at J to 0 bases, leaving 9 bases not matched to a gene. From germline, CDR1 is LGHNA and CDR2 YSLEER. CDR3 nucleotides: TGCGCCAGCAGCCAAACGCTAGCGGGTTCGACCTCCTACGAGCAGTACTTC. It yields the protein CASSQTLAGSTSYEQYF.

This clonotype was detected only a few times. CDR3 region: CASSLWTDNEQFF. The CDR3 DNA follows: TGTGCCAGCAGTTTATGGACTGACAATGAGCAGTTCTTC. The chain links TRBV28 to TRBJ2-1; D not resolved. CDR3 size: 13 residues. The V gene's germline CDR1 is MDHEN and CDR2 SYDVKM. Trimming shortened V by 0 bases and J by 5 bases, and 5 bases separated the two germline ends. Full variable domain (missing parts from reference TRBV28 and TRBJ2-1): DVKVTQSSRYLVKRTGEKVFLECVQDMDHENMFWYRQDPGLGLRLIYFSYDVKMKEKGDIPEGYSVSREKKERFSLILESASTNQTSMYLCASSLWTDNEQFFGPGTRLTVL.

On this clonotype itself: Germline is not matched at one junction end, which may reflect a read error. The rearrangement links TRBV5-1 to TRBJ2-3; no clear D gene. Per germline, CDR1 SGHRS and CDR2 YFSETQ. The CDR3 length is 15 residues. CDR3 coding DNA: TGCGCCAGCAGCGAACCAGAGTCAAACACAGATGCGCAGTATTTT. Residues: CASSEPESNTDAQYF.

For the CDR3, the DNA is TGTGCCAGCAGGGGACTAGGGGTTAGTAATGAGCAGTTCTTC. It codes for CASRGLGVSNEQFF. This rearrangement joins TRBV6-2 or TRBV6-3 to TRBJ2-1; 8 bases are shared with TRBD2. The CDR3 is 14 amino acids. Per germline, CDR1 MNHEY and CDR2 SVGEGT. V was pared by 6 bases and J by 7 bases, with 8 bases of the junction left unmatched.